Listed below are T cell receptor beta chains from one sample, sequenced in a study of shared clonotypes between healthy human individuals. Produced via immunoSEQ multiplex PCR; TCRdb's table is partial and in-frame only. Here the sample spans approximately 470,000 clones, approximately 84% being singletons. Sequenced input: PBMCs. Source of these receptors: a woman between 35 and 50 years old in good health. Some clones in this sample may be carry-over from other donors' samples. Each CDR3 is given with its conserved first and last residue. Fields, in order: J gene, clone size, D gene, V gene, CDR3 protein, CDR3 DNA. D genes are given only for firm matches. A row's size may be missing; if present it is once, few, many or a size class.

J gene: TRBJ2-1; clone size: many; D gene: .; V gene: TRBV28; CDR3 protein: CASRPGQEYNEQFF; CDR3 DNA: TGTGCCAGTCGACCGGGGCAGGAGTACAATGAGCAGTTCTTC
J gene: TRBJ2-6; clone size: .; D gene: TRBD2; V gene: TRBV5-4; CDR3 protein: CASSSLAGGFGANVLTF; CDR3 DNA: TGTGCCAGCAGCTCATTGGCGGGGGGTTTTGGGGCCAACGTCCTGACTTTC
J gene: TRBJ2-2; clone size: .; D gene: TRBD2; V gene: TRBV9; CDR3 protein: CASKRGLEEDLVPGELFF; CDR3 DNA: TGTGCCAGCAAGCGGGGACTAGAGGAAGACCTTGTACCCGGGGAGCTGTTTTTT
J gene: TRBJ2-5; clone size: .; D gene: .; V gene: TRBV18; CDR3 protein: CASSPRETQYF; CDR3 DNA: TGTGCCAGCTCACCACGAGAGACCCAGTACTTC
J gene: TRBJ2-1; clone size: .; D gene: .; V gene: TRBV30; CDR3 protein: CAWSVGDEQFF; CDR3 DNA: TGTGCCTGGAGTGTTGGGGACGAACAGTTCTTC
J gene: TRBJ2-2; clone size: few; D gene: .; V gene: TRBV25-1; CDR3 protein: CASSYLGELFF; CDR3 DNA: TGTGCCAGCAGTTATTTGGGGGAGCTGTTTTTT
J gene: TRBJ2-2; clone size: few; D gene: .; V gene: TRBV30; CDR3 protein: CAWSKGGGGLTGELFF; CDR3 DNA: TGTGCCTGGAGTAAGGGGGGAGGCGGGCTCACCGGGGAGCTGTTTTTT
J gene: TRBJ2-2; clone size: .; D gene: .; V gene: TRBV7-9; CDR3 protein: CASSLNPGPNTGELFF; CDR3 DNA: TGTGCCAGCAGCTTAAATCCGGGTCCGAACACCGGGGAGCTGTTTTTT
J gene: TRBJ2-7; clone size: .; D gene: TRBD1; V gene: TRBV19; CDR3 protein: CASSQKVGQGYEQYF; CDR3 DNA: TGTGCCAGTAGCCAGAAAGTGGGACAGGGCTACGAGCAGTACTTC
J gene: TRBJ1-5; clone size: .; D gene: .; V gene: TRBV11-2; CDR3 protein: CASSLDQRSGQPQHF; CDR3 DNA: TGTGCCAGCAGCTTAGATCAGAGGTCCGGACAGCCCCAGCATTTT
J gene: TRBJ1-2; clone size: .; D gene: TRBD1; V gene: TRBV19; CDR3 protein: CATQGVYGYTF; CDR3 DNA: TGTGCCACCCAGGGGGTTTACGGCTACACCTTC
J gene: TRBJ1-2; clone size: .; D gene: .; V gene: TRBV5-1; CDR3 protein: CASRGNRVSDYGYTF; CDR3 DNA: TGCGCCAGCAGGGGGAACAGGGTGTCCGACTATGGCTACACCTTC
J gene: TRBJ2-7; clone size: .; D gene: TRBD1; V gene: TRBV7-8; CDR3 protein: CASSPTFSTGYEQYF; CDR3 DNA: TGTGCCAGCAGCCCGACTTTTTCGACAGGGTACGAGCAGTACTTC
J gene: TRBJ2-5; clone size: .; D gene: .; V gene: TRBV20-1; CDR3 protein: CSARLQETQYF; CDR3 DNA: TGCAGTGCTAGGTTGCAAGAGACCCAGTACTTC
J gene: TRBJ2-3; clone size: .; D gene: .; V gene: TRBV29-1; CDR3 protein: CSVGNIQNTDTQYF; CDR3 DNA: TGCAGCGTTGGAAATATCCAGAACACAGATACGCAGTATTTT
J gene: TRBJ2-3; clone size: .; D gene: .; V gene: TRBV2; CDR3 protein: CASGGGTDTQYF; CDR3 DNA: TGTGCCAGCGGGGGTGGCACAGATACGCAGTATTTT
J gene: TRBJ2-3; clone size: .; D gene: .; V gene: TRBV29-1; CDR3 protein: CSVDLDTDTDTQYF; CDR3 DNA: TGCAGCGTTGACTTGGACACCGACACAGATACGCAGTATTTT
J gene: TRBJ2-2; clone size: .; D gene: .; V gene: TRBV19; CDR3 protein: CASSAGRQGRAGELFF; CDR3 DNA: TGTGCCAGTAGTGCGGGGAGGCAGGGACGGGCCGGGGAGCTGTTTTTT
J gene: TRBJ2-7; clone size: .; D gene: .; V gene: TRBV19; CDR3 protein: CASSIESPYEQYF; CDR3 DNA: TGTGCCAGTAGTATAGAGAGCCCCTACGAGCAGTACTTC
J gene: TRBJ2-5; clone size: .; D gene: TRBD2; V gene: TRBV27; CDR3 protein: CASGIAGGVETQYF; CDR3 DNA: TGTGCCAGCGGGATAGCGGGAGGGGTAGAGACCCAGTACTTC
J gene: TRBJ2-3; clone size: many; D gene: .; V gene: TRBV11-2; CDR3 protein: CASSHRVSTDTQYF; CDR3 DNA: TGTGCCAGCAGCCATAGGGTGAGCACAGATACGCAGTATTTT
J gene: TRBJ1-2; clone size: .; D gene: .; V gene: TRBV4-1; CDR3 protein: CASSQEARGYGYTF; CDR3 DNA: TGCGCCAGCAGCCAAGAAGCGAGGGGGTATGGCTACACCTTC
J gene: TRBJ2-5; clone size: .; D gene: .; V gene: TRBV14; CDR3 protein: CASSRFLANPQETQYF; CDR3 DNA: TGTGCCAGCAGCCGCTTTCTGGCAAACCCACAAGAGACCCAGTACTTC
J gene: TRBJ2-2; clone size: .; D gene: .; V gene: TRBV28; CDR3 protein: CASSLFSGELFF; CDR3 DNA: TGTGCCAGCAGTTTGTTCTCCGGGGAGCTGTTTTTT
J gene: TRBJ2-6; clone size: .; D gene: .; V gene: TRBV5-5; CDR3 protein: CASSSADRPAGGANVLTF; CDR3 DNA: TGTGCCAGCAGCTCCGCTGATCGACCCGCCGGGGGGGCCAACGTCCTGACTTTC
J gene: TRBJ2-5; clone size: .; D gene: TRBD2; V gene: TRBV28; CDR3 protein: CASSFAGPGGLAGETQYF; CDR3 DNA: TGTGCCAGCAGTTTCGCAGGGCCCGGGGGACTAGCGGGAGAGACCCAGTACTTC
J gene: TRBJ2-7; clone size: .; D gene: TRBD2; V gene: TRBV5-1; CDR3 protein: CASLPEREGYEQYF; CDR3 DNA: TGCGCCAGCCTGCCCGAGCGGGAGGGATACGAGCAGTACTTC
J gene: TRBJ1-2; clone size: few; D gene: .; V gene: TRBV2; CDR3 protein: CADVGDSNYGYTF; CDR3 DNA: TGTGCCGACGTTGGGGATTCTAACTATGGCTACACCTTC